These T cell receptor beta chains were read from a single sample in a study of graft-versus-host responses after intestinal transplantation. Clones were sequenced by immunoSEQ multiplex PCR, and TCRdb holds only the in-frame ones, with some missing. The sample records approximately 11,000 clones, 31% being singletons. Sequencing used alloreactive CD4+ T cells from a mixed lymphocyte reaction culture, obtained before transplantation. These receptors were taken from a human patient who was an organ donor for intestinal transplantation. Each CDR3 is given with its conserved first and last residue. The D gene is left open where the match is weak. Not every row has a clone size; where given, it reads once, few, many or a size class.

CDR3aa,CDR3nt,d_gene,abundance,v_gene,j_gene
CASSLTLTVSLTYEQYF,TGTGCCAGCAGCTTAACCCTGACAGTCAGCCTCACCTACGAGCAGTACTTC,NA,few,TRBV7-9,TRBJ2-7
CASNTRVGQPQHF,TGTGCCAGTAACACTCGGGTTGGTCAGCCCCAGCATTTT,NA,NA,TRBV19,TRBJ1-5
CASSHARDNQPQHF,TGTGCCAGCAGCCATGCCCGGGACAATCAGCCCCAGCATTTT,NA,few,TRBV5-4,TRBJ1-5
CASSSPSRGIDSPLHF,TGTGCCAGCAGCTCCCCCTCGCGTGGTATCGATTCACCCCTCCACTTT,NA,NA,TRBV27,TRBJ1-6
CASSPGQVIYF,TGTGCCAGCAGTCCGGGACAGGTCATATATTTT,TRBD1,few,TRBV6-5,TRBJ1-3
CSGRGDVYNEQFF,TGCAGCGGTCGGGGGGATGTCTACAATGAGCAGTTCTTC,TRBD2,NA,TRBV29-1,TRBJ2-1
CASRLTGGYEQYF,TGTGCCAGCAGATTGACAGGGGGCTACGAGCAGTACTTC,TRBD1,few,TRBV6-1,TRBJ2-7
CASSPFIGQGYTEAFF,TGTGCCAGCTCACCATTTATAGGACAGGGGTACACTGAAGCTTTCTTT,TRBD1,NA,TRBV18,TRBJ1-1
CASRQQETQYF,TGTGCCAGCAGACAGCAAGAGACCCAGTACTTC,NA,few,TRBV6-5,TRBJ2-5
CAWRLDRGTAFF,TGTGCCTGGAGATTGGACAGGGGGACCGCTTTCTTT,TRBD1,NA,TRBV30,TRBJ1-1
CASREGARSEAFF,TGTGCCAGCAGGGAGGGGGCGAGGTCTGAAGCTTTCTTT,TRBD1,medium-sized,TRBV7-3,TRBJ1-1
CASSDLLAGGSSYEQYF,TGTGCCAGCAGTGACTTACTAGCGGGGGGGTCCTCCTACGAGCAGTACTTC,TRBD2,NA,TRBV6-4,TRBJ2-7
CASSLKTSGGFPSYNEQFF,TGTGCCAGCAGCTTAAAAACTAGCGGGGGGTTTCCCTCCTACAATGAGCAGTTCTTC,TRBD2,few,TRBV11-2,TRBJ2-1
CASREPGTGTYEQYF,TGTGCCAGCAGGGAACCCGGGACAGGGACGTACGAGCAGTACTTC,TRBD1,NA,TRBV6-5,TRBJ2-7
CASSLRPQEDGYTF,TGTGCCAGCAGCTTGAGGCCGCAAGAAGATGGCTACACCTTC,NA,NA,TRBV7-9,TRBJ1-2
CASSVDSNTGELFF,TGTGCCAGCAGTGTGGACTCTAACACCGGGGAGCTGTTTTTT,NA,NA,TRBV2,TRBJ2-2
CAWDGRQRSCTEAFF,TGTGCCTGGGACGGTCGACAGAGATCGTGCACTGAAGCTTTCTTT,NA,NA,TRBV30,TRBJ1-1
CSVDSRGANYGYTF,TGCAGCGTTGACTCCAGGGGCGCTAACTATGGCTACACCTTC,NA,NA,TRBV29-1,TRBJ1-2
CASSLGGREQYF,TGTGCCAGCAGTCTGGGGGGGCGAGAGCAGTACTTC,NA,NA,TRBV6-6,TRBJ2-7